This TCR beta chain was obtained from a study of OX40 agonist ivuxolimab in advanced cancers. Overall study context: Recorded diagnoses for dose-escalation patients were hepatocellular carcinoma, melanoma, renal cell or head and neck cancer. Checkpoint inhibitors had been given previously to 40% of patients.

This table comes from immunoSEQ multiplex PCR, and its TCRdb copy is limited to in-frame clones, with some not included. This sample carries roughly 63,000 clones, around 83% of them seen once, and the ten largest clones take less than 3.5%. CDR1 is SGHNT and CDR2 is YYREEE in the germline V gene (reference sequence). CDR3 length equals 15 residues. V dropped 0 bases and J dropped 5 bases, with 14 bases sitting between them. Of note for this clone: Antigen specificity is unknown.

Study-wide results and limits: CD4+ and CD8+ T cells in blood underwent clonal expansion by week 6 at 0.1 to 3.0 mg/kg.

This TCR derives from an adult with an advanced solid tumor such as melanoma, head and neck, liver or kidney cancer. The sample in question was CD4+ or CD8+ T cells sorted from blood, obtained in a trial of the OX40 agonist ivuxolimab. The chain uses TRBV5-4 and TRBJ1-2; D ambiguous. The chain's CDR3 is CASSLGVGPSYGYTF. CDR3 coding DNA: TGTGCCAGCAGCTTGGGTGTAGGGCCCTCGTATGGCTACACCTTC. The variable domain in full, completed from reference TRBV5-4 and TRBJ1-2, reads ETGVTQSPTHLIKTRGQQVTLRCSSQSGHNTVSWYQQALGQGPQFIFQYYREEENGRGNFPPRFSGLQFPNYSSELNVNALELDDSALYLCASSLGVGPSYGYTFGSGTRLTVV.